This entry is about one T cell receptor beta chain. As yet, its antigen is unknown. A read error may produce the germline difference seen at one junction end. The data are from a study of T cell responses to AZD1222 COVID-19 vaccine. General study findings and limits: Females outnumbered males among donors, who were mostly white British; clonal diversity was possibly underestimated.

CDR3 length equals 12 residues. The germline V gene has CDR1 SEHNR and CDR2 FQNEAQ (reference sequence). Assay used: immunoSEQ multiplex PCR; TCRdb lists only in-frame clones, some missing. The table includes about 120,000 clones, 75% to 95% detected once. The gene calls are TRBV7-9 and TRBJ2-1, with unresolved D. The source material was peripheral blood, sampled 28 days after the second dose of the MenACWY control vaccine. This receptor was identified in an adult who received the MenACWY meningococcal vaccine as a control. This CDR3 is CASSLTPAERFF. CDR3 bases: TGTGCCAGCAGCTTAACTCCGGCAGAGCGGTTCTTC.